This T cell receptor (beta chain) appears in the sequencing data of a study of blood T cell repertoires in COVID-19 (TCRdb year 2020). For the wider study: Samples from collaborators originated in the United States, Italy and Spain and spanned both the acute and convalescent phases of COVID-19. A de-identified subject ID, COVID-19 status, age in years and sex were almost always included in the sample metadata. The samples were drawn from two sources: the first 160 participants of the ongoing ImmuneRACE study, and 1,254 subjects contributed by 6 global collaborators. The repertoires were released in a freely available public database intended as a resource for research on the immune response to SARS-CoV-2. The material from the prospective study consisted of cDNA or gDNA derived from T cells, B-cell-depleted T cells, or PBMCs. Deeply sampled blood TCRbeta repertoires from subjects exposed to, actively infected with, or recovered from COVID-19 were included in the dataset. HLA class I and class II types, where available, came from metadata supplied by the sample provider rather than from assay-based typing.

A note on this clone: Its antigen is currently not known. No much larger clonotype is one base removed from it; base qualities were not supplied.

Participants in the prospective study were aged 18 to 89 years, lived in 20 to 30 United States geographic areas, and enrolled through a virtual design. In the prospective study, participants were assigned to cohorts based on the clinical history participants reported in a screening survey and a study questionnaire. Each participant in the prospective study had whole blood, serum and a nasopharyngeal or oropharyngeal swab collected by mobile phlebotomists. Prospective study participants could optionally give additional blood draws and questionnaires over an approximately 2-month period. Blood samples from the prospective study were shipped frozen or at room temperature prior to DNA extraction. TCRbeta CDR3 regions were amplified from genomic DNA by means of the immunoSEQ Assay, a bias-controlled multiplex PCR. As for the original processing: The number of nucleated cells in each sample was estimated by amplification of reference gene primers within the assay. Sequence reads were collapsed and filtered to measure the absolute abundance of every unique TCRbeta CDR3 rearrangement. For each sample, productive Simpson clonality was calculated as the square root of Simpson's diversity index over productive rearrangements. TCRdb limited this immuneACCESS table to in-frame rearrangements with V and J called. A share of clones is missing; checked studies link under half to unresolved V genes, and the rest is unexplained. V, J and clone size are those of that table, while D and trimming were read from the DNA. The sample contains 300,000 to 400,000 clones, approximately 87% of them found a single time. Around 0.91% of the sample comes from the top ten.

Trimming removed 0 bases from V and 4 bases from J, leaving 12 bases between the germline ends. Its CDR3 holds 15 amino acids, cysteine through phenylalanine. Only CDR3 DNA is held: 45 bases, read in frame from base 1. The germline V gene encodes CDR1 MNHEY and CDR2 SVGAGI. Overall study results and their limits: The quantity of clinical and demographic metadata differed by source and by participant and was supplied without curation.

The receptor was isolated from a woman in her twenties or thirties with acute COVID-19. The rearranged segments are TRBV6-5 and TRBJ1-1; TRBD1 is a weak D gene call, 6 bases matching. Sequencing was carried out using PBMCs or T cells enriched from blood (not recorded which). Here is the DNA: TGTGCCAGCAGTTACTCCAGGGGTGGGGGCACTGAAGCTTTCTTT. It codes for CASSYSRGGGTEAFF.